A single sample gave rise to the 10 T cell receptor beta chains below, sequenced in a study of OX40 agonist ivuxolimab in advanced cancers. Assay: immunoSEQ multiplex PCR; the TCRdb copy retains only in-frame clones and omits some. The sample records around 81,000 clones, roughly 80% being singletons. Sequencing was performed on CD4+ or CD8+ T cells sorted from blood, taken in a trial of the OX40 agonist ivuxolimab. Receptor source: an adult with an advanced solid tumor such as melanoma, head and neck, liver or kidney cancer.

The chain joins TRBV27 to TRBJ1-4; D is uncertain. V lost 9 bases to trimming and J lost 3 bases, with 8 bases between them. Per germline, CDR1 MNHEY and CDR2 SMNVEV (reference sequence). The CDR3 loop spans 12 amino acids. The CDR3 nucleotides are TGTGCCAGTCGGTTCGCTAATGAAAAACTGTTTTTT. As protein: CASRFANEKLFF.

This rearrangement joins TRBV18 to TRBJ2-4; a weak D match, TRBD1 (5 bases). The CDR3 is made up of 14 amino acids. CDR1 and CDR2 (germline): KGHSH, LQKENI. The V gene lost 0 bases and the J gene lost 4 bases, with 7 bases spanning the gap. The DNA for the CDR3 is TGTGCCAGCTCACCACCGACAGAGAAAAACATTCAGTACTTC. It codes for CASSPPTEKNIQYF. The complete variable domain, with remaining parts taken from reference TRBV18 and TRBJ2-4, reads NAGVMQNPRHLVRRRGQEARLRCSPMKGHSHVYWYRQLPEEGLKFMVYLQKENIIDESGMPKERFSAEFPKEGPSILRIQQVVRGDSAAYFCASSPPTEKNIQYFGAGTRLSVL.

A word on this clone: Other nucleotide sequences in the sample specify the same CDR3. The chain has TRBV5-1 and TRBJ2-5; no clear D gene. The CDR3 loop spans 12 amino acids. Germline CDR1 and CDR2: SGHRS and YFSETQ. V shed 0 bases and J shed 5 bases, with 5 bases lying between them. The DNA of the CDR3 is TGCGCCAGCAGCTTGGCCGGGGAGACCCAGTACTTC. Its translation is CASSLAGETQYF.

In its sample, this clone ranks as medium-sized (0.01 to 0.1%). The CDR3 sequence: CASGRTSGSPGELFF. The CDR3 region has the DNA TGTGCCAGCGGGCGGACTAGTGGGAGTCCCGGGGAGCTGTTTTTT. This sequence joins TRBV27 and TRBJ2-2; 7 bases align to TRBD2. Per the germline V gene, CDR1 is MNHEY and CDR2 is SMNVEV (reference sequence). The CDR3 runs to 15 residues. After removal of 8 bases from V and 6 bases from J, the junction contained 12 bases not matched to a gene.

The chain employs TRBV5-6 and TRBJ2-4; TRBD1 matches 9 bases. Germline lookup yields CDR1 SGHDT and CDR2 YYEEEE. CDR3 size: 16 residues. The J segment lost 0 bases and the V segment lost 4 bases, leaving 5 bases of the junction unmatched. The CDR3 nucleotides are TGTGCCAGCAGCGCCGGGGACAGGGTAGCCAAAAACATTCAGTACTTC. Its protein product is CASSAGDRVAKNIQYF.

The V call is TRBV7-3, the J call TRBJ1-1, with D perhaps matching TRBD1 (5 bases). V was trimmed by 4 bases and J by 1 base, leaving 7 bases between them. The CDR3 contains 13 residues. Germline lookup yields CDR1 SGHTA and CDR2 FQGTGA. The CDR3 bases are TGTGCCAGCAGCTACACAGGGAACACTGAAGCTTTCTTT. It yields the protein CASSYTGNTEAFF.

This clone appeared once. The rearrangement links TRBV4-2 to TRBJ2-5; D may be TRBD2 (5 bases). Deletions cut 1 base from V and 4 bases from J, with 19 bases between. The CDR3 is 17 residues long. CDR1 and CDR2 (germline): LGHNA, YNFKEQ. This chain's CDR3 is CASSQARWGVDGETQYF. The CDR3 DNA follows: TGTGCCAGCAGCCAAGCGCGATGGGGAGTTGATGGAGAGACCCAGTACTTC.

This clone appeared a single time. V usage is TRBV5-1 and J usage is TRBJ2-2; no clear D gene. This CDR3 has 14 residues. Germline V CDR1 and CDR2: SGHRS, YFSETQ. V lost 2 bases and J 7 bases, leaving 12 bases between the germline ends. CDR3 in DNA: TGCGCCAGCAGCTTACCCAACCATGGCGGGGAGCTGTTTTTT. As protein: CASSLPNHGGELFF. Filled out from reference TRBV5-1 and TRBJ2-2, the complete variable domain reads KAGVTQTPRYLIKTRGQQVTLSCSPISGHRSVSWYQQTPGQGLQFLFEYFSETQRNKGNFPGRFSGRQFSNSRSEMNVSTLELGDSALYLCASSLPNHGGELFFGEGSRLTVL.

CDR3: CASSYSSGRETQYF. Written as DNA, the CDR3 is TGTGCCAGCAGTTACTCGTCCGGGAGAGAGACCCAGTACTTC. V gene TRBV6-5 combines with J gene TRBJ2-5; the D gene is possibly TRBD2 (6 bases). Trimming stripped 0 bases from V and 4 bases from J, with 9 bases between. Germline assignment: CDR1 MNHEY and CDR2 SVGAGI. The CDR3 extends over 14 amino acids.

V and J are TRBV2 and TRBJ1-5; D remains unclear. CDR1 and CDR2 (germline): SNHLY, FYNNEI. Trimming removed 0 bases from V and 1 base from J, with 7 bases in between. The CDR3 runs to 15 residues. CDR3 in DNA: TGTGCCAGCAGTGAAGCCAGAACGAGCAATCAGCCCCAGCATTTT. Protein sequence: CASSEARTSNQPQHF. Full variable domain (rest looked up from reference TRBV2 and TRBJ1-5): EPEVTQTPSHQVTQMGQEVILRCVPISNHLYFYWYRQILGQKVEFLVSFYNNEISEKSEIFDDQFSVERPDGSNFTLKIRSTKLEDSAMYFCASSEARTSNQPQHFGDGTRLSIL.